Below are 21 T cell receptor beta chains sequenced from a single sample in a study of somatic mutations in cytotoxic T cells in rheumatoid arthritis. Assay used: immunoSEQ multiplex PCR; TCRdb lists only in-frame clones, some missing. This sample yields about 30,000 clones, of which approximately 85% are seen a single time; more than 6.5% belongs to the top ten. Sequenced: CD8+ T cells sorted from blood. The receptors were sampled from an adult with rheumatoid arthritis.

V usage is TRBV7-9 and J usage is TRBJ2-5, with 9 nucleotides matching TRBD1. CDR3 size: 14 residues. Unmatched junction bases numbered 6, after V lost 4 bases and J lost 6 bases. The germline gives CDR1 SEHNR, CDR2 FQNEAQ (reference sequence). The CDR3: CASSSDRGMKTQYF. As DNA, the CDR3 is TGTGCCAGCAGCTCGGACAGGGGAATGAAGACCCAGTACTTC.

This chain uses TRBV11-3 with TRBJ2-7; D remains ambiguous. Looked up from germline, CDR1 is SGHNT and CDR2 is YENEEA. This CDR3 has 13 amino acids. The V and J ends lost 3 bases and 2 bases respectively, with 8 bases between them. CDR3 sequence reads: CASSFGGTYEQYF. The CDR3 DNA is TGTGCCAGCAGCTTCGGCGGTACCTACGAGCAGTACTTC.

J is TRBJ2-3 and V is TRBV7-6; 10 bases are a match to TRBD2. From germline, CDR1 is SGHVS and CDR2 FNYEAQ. The CDR3 extends over 15 amino acids. J was trimmed by 3 bases and V by 8 bases; bases with no gene match: 8. Written as DNA, the CDR3 is TGTGCCAGCGCCTGGCTAGCGGGAGTAACAGATACGCAGTATTTT. Its protein product is CASAWLAGVTDTQYF. Variable domain in full (rest from reference TRBV7-6 and TRBJ2-3): GAGVSQSPRYKVTKRGQDVALRCDPISGHVSLYWYRQALGQGPEFLTYFNYEAQQDKSGLPNDRFSAERPEGSISTLTIQRTEQRDSAMYRCASAWLAGVTDTQYFGPGTRLTVL.

This sequence joins TRBV5-6 and TRBJ2-2; no firm D call. V gave up 0 bases and J gave up 4 bases, with 10 bases separating them. CDR3 length: 15 residues. The germline V gene has CDR1 SGHDT and CDR2 YYEEEE. In DNA, the CDR3 is TGTGCCAGCAGCTTGGAGGGCGGAGTCACCGGGGAGCTGTTTTTT. Its translation: CASSLEGGVTGELFF.

The V gene is TRBV5-6, the J gene TRBJ1-6; perhaps TRBD1 as D (6 bases). Trimming took off 1 base at V and 8 bases at J, with 19 bases between the two ends. There are 17 residues in the CDR3. Per the germline V gene, CDR1 is SGHDT and CDR2 is YYEEEE. The CDR3 loop is CASSLWPPGTLDSPLHF. The CDR3 DNA follows: TGTGCCAGCAGCTTGTGGCCCCCGGGGACATTGGATTCACCCCTCCACTTT.

CDR3 in amino acids: CASRVGTGRYF. CDR3 DNA sequence: TGTGCCAGCAGAGTCGGGACAGGGCGGTACTTC. The V and J genes are TRBV6-1 and TRBJ2-4; 9 bases are shared with TRBD1. Trimming removed 6 bases from V and 15 bases from J; junction bases left unmatched: 6. Germline V gives CDR1 MNHNS, CDR2 SASEGT. This CDR3 has 11 amino acids.

This clone was counted only a few times. This chain links TRBV4-2 with TRBJ2-7; TRBD2 aligns across 12 bases. Germline loops: CDR1 LGHNA, CDR2 YNFKEQ. The V segment lost 2 bases and the J segment 4 bases; nucleotides outside the gene matches: 3. The CDR3 contains 15 residues. CDR3 region: CASSQILAGGYEQYF. DNA for the CDR3: TGTGCCAGCAGCCAAATACTAGCGGGGGGTTACGAGCAGTACTTC.

The V gene is TRBV10-1, the J gene TRBJ2-7, with D possibly matching TRBD2 (6 bases). Trimming cost V 8 bases and J 2 bases, with 16 bases left between them. Germline V gene sequence: CDR1 WNHNN, CDR2 SYGVQD (reference sequence). The CDR3 runs 14 residues. The chain's CDR3 is CASSPGLGAYEQYF. In nucleotides, the CDR3 is TGCGCCAGCTCTCCGGGACTGGGGGCCTACGAGCAGTACTTC.

The CDR3 region has the DNA TGTGCCAGCAGCTTAGAAAGTGGCAGGGGAAGAGGTGGCTACACCTTC. This codes for CASSLESGRGRGGYTF. This chain links TRBV7-8 with TRBJ1-2, with D possibly matching TRBD1 (6 bases). This CDR3 is 16 amino acids long. Trimming removed 1 base from V and 7 bases from J, with 19 bases in between. Germline values: CDR1 SGHVS, CDR2 FQNEAQ.

V and J are TRBV28 and TRBJ1-3; D is unresolved. V was shortened by 6 bases and J by 2 bases, with 14 bases between the two germline ends. CDR3 length equals 15 residues. CDR1 is MDHEN and CDR2 is SYDVKM in the germline V gene. The DNA for the CDR3 is TGTGCCAGCAGCCCAGCGGCGGTTCCTGGAAACACCATATATTTT. Protein product: CASSPAAVPGNTIYF.

The count of this clone is one. The chain employs TRBV19 and TRBJ1-1; D gene uncertain. CDR1 and CDR2 from the germline V gene are LNHDA and SQIVND (reference sequence). Trimming removed 6 bases at V and 6 bases at J, with 20 bases between. The CDR3 extends over 15 amino acids. The CDR3 coding sequence is TGTGCCAGTAGATTTAAAGCGGGTGGTGAATCTGAAGCTTTCTTT. Translating it yields CASRFKAGGESEAFF.

The CDR3 bases are TGTGCCAGCAGCTCCTGGGACCTCCGTAACAATGAGCAGTTCTTC. Translated: CASSSWDLRNNEQFF. The chain recombines TRBV11-2 with TRBJ2-1; perhaps D is TRBD1 or TRBD2 (5 bases each). The V end was cut by 4 bases, the J end by 5 bases, with 15 bases between. The CDR3 extends over 15 amino acids. Germline V CDR1 and CDR2: SGHAT, FQNNGV.

The rearrangement joins TRBV5-6 to TRBJ1-1, with D tentatively TRBD1 (5 bases). Trimming stripped 4 bases from V and 4 bases from J, with 11 bases between. CDR3 length: 13 residues. Germline assignment: CDR1 SGHDT and CDR2 YYEEEE. CDR3 nucleotides: TGTGCCAGCAGCGGAGGGGACGGCACTGAAGCTTTCTTT. It is translated as CASSGGDGTEAFF.

The V call is TRBV6-5, the J call TRBJ2-3; D is perhaps TRBD2 (7 bases). Trimming shortened V by 0 bases and J by 5 bases, and 12 bases separated the two germline ends. The CDR3 spans 15 residues. Germline CDR1 reads MNHEY; CDR2 reads SVGAGI. CDR3 DNA sequence: TGTGCCAGCAGTTACTCGGGGGGGGCCCGAGATACGCAGTATTTT. This sequence encodes CASSYSGGARDTQYF.

A few counts support this clone. The V call is TRBV6-5, the J call TRBJ1-1, with D possibly being TRBD1 (6 bases). The CDR3 runs 14 residues. CDR1 is MNHEY, CDR2 SVGAGI, per germline. V was trimmed by 8 bases and J by 0 bases, leaving 13 bases between them. Here the CDR3 DNA reads TGTGCCAGCTCCCCCGGACAGCTGAACACTGAAGCTTTCTTT. Translated: CASSPGQLNTEAFF.

CDR3 nucleotide sequence: TGCGCCAGCAGCCAAGACCGCGGGGATACGCAGTATTTT. Residues: CASSQDRGDTQYF. The gene calls are TRBV4-3 and TRBJ2-3, with D perhaps matching TRBD2 (5 bases). Per germline, CDR1 LGHNA and CDR2 YSLEER. The CDR3 is 13 residues long. V was shortened by 0 bases and J by 6 bases, with 7 bases between the two germline ends.

The rearrangement uses TRBV7-9 and TRBJ2-2; a weak D match, TRBD1 (5 bases). Trimming cost V 5 bases and J 2 bases, with 15 bases left between them. The CDR3 runs 16 residues. CDR1 SEHNR and CDR2 FQNEAQ come from the germline V gene (reference sequence). CDR3 sequence: CASSAQTVRNTGELFF. The CDR3 nucleotides read TGTGCCAGCAGCGCGCAGACAGTACGAAACACCGGGGAGCTGTTTTTT.

J is TRBJ2-7 and V is TRBV5-8, with 7 bases aligning to TRBD2. Germline CDR1 SGHTS, CDR2 YDEGEE. J gave up 7 bases and V 6 bases, and 16 bases lay outside the gene matches. The CDR3 consists of 15 residues. CDR3 in amino acids: CASIPGWTRKSEQYF. The CDR3 DNA reads as TGTGCCAGCATCCCTGGTTGGACTAGGAAGTCAGAGCAGTACTTC.

The gene calls are TRBV9 and TRBJ2-1, with D possibly matching TRBD1 (6 bases). The CDR3 contains 12 residues. Trimming left V 4 bases short and J 7 bases short, with 9 bases between. Germline assignment: CDR1 SGDLS and CDR2 YYNGEE. The CDR3 DNA is TGTGCCAGCAGCCAAGACAGGAATGAGCAGTTCTTC. Amino acid sequence: CASSQDRNEQFF.

This chain links TRBV5-1 with TRBJ1-1; perhaps TRBD1 as D (5 bases). CDR1 and CDR2 from the germline V gene are SGHRS and YFSETQ. The CDR3 spans 20 residues. Deletions cut 0 bases from V and 0 bases from J, with 24 bases between. The CDR3 spells CASSLAYLGGYVPMNTEAFF. DNA for the CDR3: TGCGCCAGCAGCTTGGCCTATTTGGGGGGGTACGTCCCAATGAACACTGAAGCTTTCTTT.

The V call is TRBV27, the J call TRBJ1-4; the match to TRBD1 covers 10 bases. This CDR3 region has 15 residues. CDR1 is MNHEY and CDR2 is SMNVEV in the germline V gene (reference sequence). J gave up 8 bases and V 5 bases, and 8 bases lay outside the gene matches. DNA of the CDR3: TGTGCCAGCAGTGCGGCGACAGGGGGCTACGAAAAACTGTTTTTT. This sequence encodes CASSAATGGYEKLFF.